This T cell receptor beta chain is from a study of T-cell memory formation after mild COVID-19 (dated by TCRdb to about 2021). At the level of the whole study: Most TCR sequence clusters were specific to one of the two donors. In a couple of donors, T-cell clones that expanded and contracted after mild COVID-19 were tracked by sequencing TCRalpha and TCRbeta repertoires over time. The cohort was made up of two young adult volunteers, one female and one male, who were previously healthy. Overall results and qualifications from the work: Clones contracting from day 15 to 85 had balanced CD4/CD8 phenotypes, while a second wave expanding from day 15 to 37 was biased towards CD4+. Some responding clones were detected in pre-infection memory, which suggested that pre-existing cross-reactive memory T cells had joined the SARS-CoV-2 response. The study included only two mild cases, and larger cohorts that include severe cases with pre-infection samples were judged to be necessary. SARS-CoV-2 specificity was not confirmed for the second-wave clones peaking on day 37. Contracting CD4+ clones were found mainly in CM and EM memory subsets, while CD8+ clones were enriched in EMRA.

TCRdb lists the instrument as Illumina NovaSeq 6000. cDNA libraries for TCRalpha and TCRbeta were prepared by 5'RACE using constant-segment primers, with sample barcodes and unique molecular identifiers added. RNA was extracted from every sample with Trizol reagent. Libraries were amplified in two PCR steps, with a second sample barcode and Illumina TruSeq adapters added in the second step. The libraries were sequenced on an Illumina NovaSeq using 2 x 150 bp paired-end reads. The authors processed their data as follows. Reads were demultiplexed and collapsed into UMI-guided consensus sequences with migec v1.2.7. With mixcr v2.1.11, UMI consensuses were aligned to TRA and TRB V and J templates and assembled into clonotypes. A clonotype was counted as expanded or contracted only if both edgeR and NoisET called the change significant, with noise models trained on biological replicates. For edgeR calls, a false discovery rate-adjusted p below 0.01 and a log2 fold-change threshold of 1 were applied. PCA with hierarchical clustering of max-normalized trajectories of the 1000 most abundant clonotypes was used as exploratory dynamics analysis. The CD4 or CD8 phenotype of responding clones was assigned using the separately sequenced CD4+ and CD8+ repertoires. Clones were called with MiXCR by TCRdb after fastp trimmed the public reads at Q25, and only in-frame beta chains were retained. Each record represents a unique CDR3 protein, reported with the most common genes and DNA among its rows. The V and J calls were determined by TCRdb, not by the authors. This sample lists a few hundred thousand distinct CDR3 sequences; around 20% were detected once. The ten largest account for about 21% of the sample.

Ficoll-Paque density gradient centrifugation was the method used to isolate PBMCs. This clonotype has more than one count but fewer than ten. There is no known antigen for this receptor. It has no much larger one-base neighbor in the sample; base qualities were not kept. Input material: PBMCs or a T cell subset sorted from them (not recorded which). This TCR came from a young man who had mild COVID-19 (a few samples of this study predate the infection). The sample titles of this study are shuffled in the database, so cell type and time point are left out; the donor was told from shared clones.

CDR3 protein: CASSDSAGGADTQYF. The bases are TGTGCCAGCAGTGACTCGGCGGGGGGCGCAGATACGCAGTATTTT. This receptor chain uses TRBV6-1 and TRBJ2-3, with 8 bases matching TRBD2. CDR1 and CDR2 were assigned from the germline V gene as MNHNS and SASEGT. Trimming takes 3 bases off V and 4 bases off J; junction bases not matched to a gene: 6. The CDR3, from cysteine to phenylalanine, totals 15 residues. The entry retains the CDR3 DNA only, 45 bases that are in frame from base 1.